The 29 T cell receptor beta chains given below trace back to one sample, sequenced in a study of CD8 T cells in ankylosing spondylitis. In TCRdb, the 5' RACE reads were re-called with MiXCR into one record per CDR3 protein. This sample has about 160,000 distinct CDR3 sequences; around 9.6% occur once, and the top ten carry more than 12%. Sequences were obtained from blood, either unsorted or a sorted T cell fraction (not recorded which). The receptor set was obtained from a female donor with ankylosing spondylitis or in good health (not recorded which).

There are many counts of this clonotype. CDR3 bases: TGTGCCAGCAGCGGGACCTACGAGCAGTACTTC. It encodes CASSGTYEQYF. This chain uses TRBV4-2 with TRBJ2-7; D is unclear. V shed 5 bases and J shed 2 bases, with 4 bases lying between them. This CDR3 is built from 11 residues. Germline values: CDR1 LGHNA, CDR2 YNFKEQ.

This sequence joins TRBV25-1 and TRBJ2-1, with D perhaps matching TRBD2 (6 bases). V was trimmed by 6 bases and J by 3 bases, leaving 15 bases between them. The CDR3 has 15 amino acids. Germline-derived CDR1 and CDR2 are MGHDK and SYGVNS. Here the CDR3 reads CASSPGGSHYNEQFF. CDR3 bases: TGTGCCAGCAGCCCTGGAGGGTCACACTACAATGAGCAGTTCTTC.

This clonotype was seen at least ten times. CDR3 amino acids: CASSQDKLAGDEQYF. CDR3 nucleotide sequence: TGCGCCAGCAGCCAAGACAAACTAGCGGGAGACGAGCAGTACTTC. V gene TRBV4-3 combines with J gene TRBJ2-7; 11 bases map to TRBD2. The V gene end was trimmed by 0 bases and the J gene end by 5 bases; junction bases not matched to a gene: 3. Germline V gene lookup returns CDR1 LGHNA and CDR2 YSLEER. This CDR3 is 15 amino acids long.

The chain uses TRBV11-1 and TRBJ2-1; a possible D gene is TRBD1 (5 bases). Germline-derived CDR1 and CDR2 are SGHAT and FQDESV (reference sequence). The CDR3 runs 14 residues. The ends were cut back, 5 bases at V and 1 base at J, with 9 bases in the middle. The CDR3 spells CASSQRGSYNEQFF. The CDR3 nucleotides are TGTGCCAGCAGCCAAAGGGGTTCCTACAATGAGCAGTTCTTC.

This clonotype showed up just a few times. This chain joins TRBV7-2 and TRBJ2-1; no firm D call. This CDR3 region has 12 residues. Trimming removed 0 bases at V and 8 bases at J, with 5 bases between. Germline values: CDR1 SGHTA, CDR2 FQGNSA. DNA for the CDR3: TGTGCCAGCAGCTTAGCGCAGTATGAGCAGTTCTTC. Its protein is CASSLAQYEQFF. Combining the CDR3 with reference TRBV7-2 and TRBJ2-1 gives the whole variable domain GAGVSQSPSNKVTEKGKDVELRCDPISGHTALYWYRQSLGQGLEFLIYFQGNSAPDKSGLPSDRFSAERTGGSVSTLTIQRTQQEDSAVYLCASSLAQYEQFFGPGTRLTVL.

The chain couples TRBV6-2 or TRBV6-3 to TRBJ2-7; no reliable D call. This CDR3 spans 13 amino acids. Between the trimmed V and J ends, which lost 2 bases and 1 base, there was a span of 6 bases. Germline V gene sequence: CDR1 MNHEY, CDR2 SVGEGT. The CDR3 sequence: CASSYENSYEQYF. CDR3 coding DNA: TGTGCCAGCAGTTACGAAAATTCCTACGAGCAGTACTTC.

The chain carries TRBV9 and TRBJ2-3; TRBD2 is a possible D gene (6 bases). Trimming cost V 3 bases and J 0 bases, with 14 bases left between them. This CDR3 has 16 amino acids. CDR1 and CDR2 from the germline V gene are SGDLS and YYNGEE. DNA for the CDR3: TGTGCCAGCAGCGCCTCCGCGGCGGGAAGCACAGATACGCAGTATTTT. This translates into CASSASAAGSTDTQYF.

This clonotype occurred many times. V and J are TRBV12-3 or TRBV12-4 and TRBJ2-7, with 8 bases matching TRBD1. The CDR3 covers 13 residues. The junction had 4 bases not matched to a gene; V was cut back by 3 bases and J by 6 bases. CDR3 bases: TGTGCCAGCAGTTTGGGGACAGGCACCGAGCAGTACTTC. It translates to CASSLGTGTEQYF.

This clonotype occurred a few times. The DNA for the CDR3 is TGTGCCAGTACCCTAAGGGGGGGGCCAGCCAAAAACATTCAGTACTTC. This encodes CASTLRGGPAKNIQYF. The chain recombines TRBV19 with TRBJ2-4, with D possibly being TRBD2 (7 bases). The germline CDR1 and CDR2 sequences are LNHDA and SQIVND (reference sequence). The ends were cut back, 7 bases at V and 0 bases at J, with 16 bases in the middle. This CDR3 region has 16 residues.

The CDR3 region has the DNA TGTGCCAGCGGGGGACAGGCCTACACTGAAGCTTTCTTT. It translates to CASGGQAYTEAFF. The V and J genes are TRBV19 and TRBJ1-1; 8 positions match TRBD1. Trimming took 9 bases from V and 3 from J; bases not matched to a gene: 6. CDR1 is LNHDA and CDR2 is SQIVND in the germline V gene (reference sequence). CDR3 length: 13 residues.

This clonotype was counted at least ten times. The rearrangement uses TRBV27 and TRBJ2-1; D tentatively reads TRBD1 or TRBD2 (5 bases each). Germline CDR1 MNHEY, CDR2 SMNVEV (reference sequence). CDR3 size: 14 residues. The V end lost 5 bases, the J end lost 8 bases, and 16 bases lay between the germline ends. The CDR3 here is CASSLPGASYEQFF. The DNA of the CDR3 is TGTGCCAGCAGTCTCCCCGGGGCTAGCTATGAGCAGTTCTTC.

This clonotype has just a few counts. V gene TRBV15 combines with J gene TRBJ2-1; 11 bases align to TRBD2. The ends lost 1 base at V and 10 bases at J; junction bases unmatched: 9. This CDR3 is 16 amino acids long. Germline loops: CDR1 LNHNV, CDR2 YYDKDF (reference sequence). CDR3 protein: CATSRASGGLAEEQFF. As DNA, the CDR3 is TGTGCCACCAGCAGAGCCTCCGGGGGACTAGCGGAAGAGCAGTTCTTC.

This clonotype turned up a few times. This rearrangement joins TRBV24-1 to TRBJ2-5; a possible D gene is TRBD2 (5 bases). V was cut by 1 base and J by 7 bases, with 9 bases left in between. Germline V gene data show CDR1 as KGHDR and CDR2 as SFDVKD. The CDR3 is made up of 13 amino acids. CDR3 nucleotide sequence: TGTGCCACCAGTGATTTTCCCGCGGGGACCCAGTACTTC. It codes for CATSDFPAGTQYF.

A few counts support this clonotype. The rearrangement links TRBV9 to TRBJ2-1; D is possibly TRBD1 (5 bases). Trimming took 0 bases from V and 0 from J, leaving 10 bases between them. Germline V gene data show CDR1 as SGDLS and CDR2 as YYNGEE. The CDR3 covers 16 residues. CDR3 DNA: TGTGCCAGCAGCGTAGTTGGACAAAGCTCCTACAATGAGCAGTTCTTC. Translation gives CASSVVGQSSYNEQFF.

This clonotype was seen a handful of times. The V and J genes are TRBV9 and TRBJ2-7; D may be TRBD1 or TRBD2 (5 bases each). The V end lost 3 bases, the J end lost 5 bases, and 18 bases lay between the germline ends. This CDR3 is 15 amino acids long. The germline V gene encodes CDR1 SGDLS and CDR2 YYNGEE. CDR3 loop: CASSAQGRDLDEQYF. CDR3 bases: TGTGCCAGCAGCGCCCAGGGACGAGATTTGGACGAGCAGTACTTC.

In this sample, this clonotype turned up many times. As DNA, the CDR3 is TGCGCCAGCAGCTTGCTCCGACTTAAGGGACTGAGTACCGGGGAGCTGTTTTTT. It encodes CASSLLRLKGLSTGELFF. The chain recombines TRBV5-1 with TRBJ2-2; maybe TRBD2 (6 bases). The length of the CDR3 is 18 residues. Germline loops: CDR1 SGHRS, CDR2 YFSETQ. V lost 1 base and J lost 5, with 21 bases in between.

The rearrangement joins TRBV6-5 to TRBJ1-4; 10 positions match TRBD1. Germline CDR1 and CDR2: MNHEY and SVGAGI. J was trimmed by 8 bases and V by 2 bases; bases with no gene match: 2. The CDR3 extends over 14 amino acids. Written as DNA, the CDR3 is TGTGCCAGCAGTTACGGGACAGGGGAGGAAAAACTGTTTTTT. As protein: CASSYGTGEEKLFF.

The chain recombines TRBV20-1 with TRBJ2-7; D unresolved. The germline V gene encodes CDR1 DFQATT and CDR2 SNEGSKA (reference sequence). The V end was cut by 3 bases, the J end by 2 bases, with 14 bases between. The CDR3 length is 14 residues. The CDR3 reads CSASSGESAYEQYF. The CDR3 nucleotides are TGCAGTGCTAGTTCAGGAGAGAGCGCCTACGAGCAGTACTTC.

The V and J genes are TRBV7-2 and TRBJ2-1, with D possibly being TRBD2 (6 bases). This CDR3 spans 15 amino acids. With 2 bases removed from V and 2 bases from J, the gap between germline ends came to 10 bases. CDR1 SGHTA and CDR2 FQGNSA come from the germline V gene. CDR3 coding DNA: TGTGCCAGCAGCTTATTAGCGGAGGCCTACAATGAGCAGTTCTTC. Amino acids: CASSLLAEAYNEQFF.

This clonotype showed up many times. DNA of the CDR3: TGCAGCGTCCTACTTCCCACCTCTGAGGGCACTGAAGCTTTCTTT. It yields the protein CSVLLPTSEGTEAFF. This sequence joins TRBV29-1 and TRBJ1-1, with D unclear. Germline V gives CDR1 SQVTM, CDR2 ANQGSEA. This CDR3 has 15 amino acids. The V end was cut by 6 bases, the J end by 4 bases, with 21 bases between.

At least ten counts were recorded for this clonotype. The rearrangement links TRBV27 to TRBJ2-2; D ambiguous. CDR3 size: 12 residues. The germline CDR1 and CDR2 sequences are MNHEY and SMNVEV (reference sequence). Trimming pared 2 bases from V and 5 bases from J, leaving 3 bases between. Written as DNA, the CDR3 is TGTGCCAGCAGTTTAATAACCGGGGAGCTGTTTTTT. This encodes CASSLITGELFF.

This clonotype was seen a handful of times. The chain combines TRBV6-2 or TRBV6-3 with TRBJ2-7, with 11 nucleotides matching TRBD2. The CDR3 totals 17 residues. Trimming removed 2 bases from V and 3 bases from J; junction bases left unmatched: 9. The germline CDR1 and CDR2 sequences are MNHEY and SVGEGT. As DNA, the CDR3 is TGTGCCAGCAGTTACGGGCCGGGACTAGCGGAGAACTACGAGCAGTACTTC. Its protein is CASSYGPGLAENYEQYF.

A word on this clonotype: The DNA is left out, because the CDR3 cannot be placed on it with certainty; the CDR3 is given as TCRdb lists it. The chain is built from TRBV23-1 and TRBJ2-2; the D call TRBD1 from the table was never checked on the DNA. TRBV23-1 counts as an open reading frame of uncertain function. The CDR3 spans 18 amino acids, including both terminal residues. The CDR3 region is CASRQRGNGDTPPGSCFF.

The chain recombines TRBV4-1 with TRBJ2-1; D is unclear. The V end lost 1 base, the J end lost 10 bases, and 14 bases lay between the germline ends. The CDR3 is 14 residues long. Germline CDR1 reads MGHRA; CDR2 reads YSYEKL. The CDR3 loop reads CASSQVHGEAEQFF. For the CDR3, the DNA is TGCGCCAGCAGCCAAGTCCACGGTGAGGCAGAGCAGTTCTTC.

By sample fraction, this clonotype is medium-sized (0.01 to 0.1%). This chain connects TRBV7-8 to TRBJ2-2; TRBD1 matches 9 bases. Germline trimming cut 4 bases from V and 2 bases from J; bases unmatched to any gene: 11. The CDR3 sequence is 18 residues long. Germline CDR1 is SGHVS and CDR2 is FQNEAQ. CDR3 residues: CASSSPRTGDSNTGELFF. DNA of the CDR3: TGTGCCAGCAGCTCCCCAAGGACAGGGGATTCAAACACCGGGGAGCTGTTTTTT.

This clonotype has just a few counts. V usage is TRBV6-2 or TRBV6-3 and J usage is TRBJ1-5; D ambiguous. This CDR3 region has 13 residues. The germline V gene has CDR1 MNHEY and CDR2 SVGEGT. V was pared by 1 base and J by 4 bases, with 5 bases between. The CDR3 DNA sequence: TGTGCCAGCAGTTACTGGGTGAATCAGCCCCAGCATTTT. It codes for CASSYWVNQPQHF.

J is TRBJ1-3 and V is TRBV4-3, with 9 bases fitting TRBD1. Germline V CDR1 and CDR2: LGHNA, YSLEER. J was trimmed by 2 bases and V by 3 bases; bases with no gene match: 2. This CDR3 contains 15 residues. The CDR3 reads CASSQRTGAGNTIYF. DNA for the CDR3: TGCGCCAGCAGCCAGCGGACAGGGGCTGGAAACACCATATATTTT.

The chain employs TRBV20-1 and TRBJ2-5; D not resolved. Germline assignment: CDR1 DFQATT and CDR2 SNEGSKA (reference sequence). The CDR3 covers 14 residues. The V end was cut by 3 bases, the J end by 4 bases, with 15 bases between. This CDR3 is CSARGLGRGETQYF. The CDR3 DNA sequence: TGCAGTGCTAGGGGCCTAGGGCGTGGAGAGACCCAGTACTTC.

The V and J genes are TRBV6-5 and TRBJ2-5; TRBD1 matches at 7 bases. V was pared by 0 bases and J by 5 bases, with 6 bases of the junction left unmatched. CDR3 length: 15 amino acids. Per the germline V gene, CDR1 is MNHEY and CDR2 is SVGAGI. The DNA for the CDR3 is TGTGCCAGCAGTTACTCGCAGGGGGTAGGGGAGACCCAGTACTTC. Translation: CASSYSQGVGETQYF.